This T cell receptor (beta chain) is from a study of a mutant IDH1 vaccine in newly diagnosed glioma. This clone was seen once. Its specificity is unknown. This table comes from immunoSEQ multiplex PCR, and its TCRdb copy is limited to in-frame clones, with some not included. The table records around 44,000 clones, more than 65% of them present only once. Trimming shortened V by 4 bases and J by 2 bases, and 12 bases separated the two germline ends. Germline lookup yields CDR1 KGHSY and CDR2 FQNENV. This CDR3 spans 14 amino acids. Time point noted: week 35, safety follow-up. Doses of 300 ug of mutant IDH1 20-mer peptide were given with topical imiquimod.

The TCR was taken from a man aged 35-49 years with glioma. Material: PBMCs, obtained from a glioma patient whose treatment included an IDH1 peptide vaccine. The chain links TRBV16 to TRBJ2-7, with D perhaps matching TRBD1 or TRBD2 (5 bases each). CDR3 coding DNA: TGTGCCAGCAGCCCTACCCGGGACCCCTACGAGCAGTACTTC. Residues: CASSPTRDPYEQYF.